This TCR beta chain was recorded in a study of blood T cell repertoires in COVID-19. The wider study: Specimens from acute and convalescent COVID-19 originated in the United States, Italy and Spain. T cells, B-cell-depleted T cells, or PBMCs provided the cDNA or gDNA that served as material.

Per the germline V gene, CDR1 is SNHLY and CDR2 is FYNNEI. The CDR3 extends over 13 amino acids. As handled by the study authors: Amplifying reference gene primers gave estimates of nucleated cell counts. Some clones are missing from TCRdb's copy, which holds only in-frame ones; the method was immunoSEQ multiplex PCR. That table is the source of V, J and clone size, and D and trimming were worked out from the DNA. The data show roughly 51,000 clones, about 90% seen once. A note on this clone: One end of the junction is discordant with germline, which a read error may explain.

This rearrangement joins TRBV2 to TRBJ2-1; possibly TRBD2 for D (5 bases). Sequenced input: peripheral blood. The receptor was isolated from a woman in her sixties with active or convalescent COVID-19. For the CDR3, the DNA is TGTGCCTGCAGCACCCGAGAGGGAAATGAGCAGTTCTTC. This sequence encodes CACSTREGNEQFF. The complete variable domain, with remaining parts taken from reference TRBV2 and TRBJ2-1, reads EPEVTQTPSHQVTQMGQEVILRCVPISNHLYFYWYRQILGQKVEFLVSFYNNEISEKSEIFDDQFSVERPDGSNFTLKIRSTKLEDSAMYFCACSTREGNEQFFGPGTRLTVL.